This T cell receptor (beta chain) was captured in a study of blood T cells in healthy people across ages. On this clonotype: No antigen is known for it.

Whole-study results and caveats: Observed TCR beta diversity per million T cells went down as age went up. This fall followed a roughly linear course with age. It was not known whether donors were CMV positive (a possible confounder of expanded clonotype changes).

The use of a sample-barcoded 5' primer and a J-beta primer mix characterized a second PCR of roughly 6 to 11 cycles. TCRdb processed the 5' RACE reads anew with MiXCR; each CDR3 protein has one entry. The sample records 1.5 million to 2 million distinct CDR3 sequences, 28% being singletons. The V gene's germline CDR1 is MDHEN and CDR2 SYDVKM. V was clipped by 7 bases and J by 2 bases, with 15 bases between them. The CDR3 has 15 residues. The chain combines TRBV28 with TRBJ2-1; weak D call: TRBD2 (6 bases). The receptor was isolated from a woman in her twenties or thirties in good health. The sample was blood. Here the CDR3 reads CASTLLASAYNEQFF. DNA of the CDR3: TGTGCCAGCACCCTTCTAGCGTCTGCCTACAATGAGCAGTTCTTC.